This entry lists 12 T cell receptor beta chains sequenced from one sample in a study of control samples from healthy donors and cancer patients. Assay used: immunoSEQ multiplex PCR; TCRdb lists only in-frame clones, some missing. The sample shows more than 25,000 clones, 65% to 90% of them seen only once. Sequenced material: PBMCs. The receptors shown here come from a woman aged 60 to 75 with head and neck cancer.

The chain's CDR3 is CASSELSGQGAYF. The CDR3 region has the DNA TGTGCCAGCAGCGAACTATCCGGACAGGGGGCGTACTTC. The V gene is TRBV2, the J gene TRBJ2-7; 11 positions match TRBD1. Looked up from germline, CDR1 is SNHLY and CDR2 is FYNNEI. This CDR3 region has 13 residues. The trim removed 6 bases at V and 12 bases at J, leaving 10 bases unmatched. Complete variable domain (other parts from reference TRBV2 and TRBJ2-7): EPEVTQTPSHQVTQMGQEVILRCVPISNHLYFYWYRQILGQKVEFLVSFYNNEISEKSEIFDDQFSVERPDGSNFTLKIRSTKLEDSAMYFCASSELSGQGAYFGPGTRLTVT.

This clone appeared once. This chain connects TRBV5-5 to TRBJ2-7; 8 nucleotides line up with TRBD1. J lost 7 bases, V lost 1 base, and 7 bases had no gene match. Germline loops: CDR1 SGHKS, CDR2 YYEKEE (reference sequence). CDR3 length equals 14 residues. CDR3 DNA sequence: TGTGCCAGCAGCTTGAGGGCAGGGGGCTGGGAGCAGTACTTC. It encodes CASSLRAGGWEQYF.

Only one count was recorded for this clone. For the CDR3, the DNA is TGTGCCAGCAGTTTTGACAGGTCCTATTCCGGGGAGCTGTTTTTT. Its protein product is CASSFDRSYSGELFF. This chain joins TRBV5-8 and TRBJ2-2, with a possible D match to TRBD1 (6 bases). Trimming took off 5 bases at V and 6 bases at J, with 17 bases between the two ends. The CDR3 spans 15 residues. Germline assignment: CDR1 SGHTS and CDR2 YDEGEE.

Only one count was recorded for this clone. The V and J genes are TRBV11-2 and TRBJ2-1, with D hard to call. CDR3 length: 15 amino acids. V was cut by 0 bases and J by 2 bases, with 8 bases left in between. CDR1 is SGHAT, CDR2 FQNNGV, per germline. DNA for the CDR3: TGTGCCAGCAGCTTAGATGGTCCGGCCTACAATGAGCAGTTCTTC. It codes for CASSLDGPAYNEQFF.

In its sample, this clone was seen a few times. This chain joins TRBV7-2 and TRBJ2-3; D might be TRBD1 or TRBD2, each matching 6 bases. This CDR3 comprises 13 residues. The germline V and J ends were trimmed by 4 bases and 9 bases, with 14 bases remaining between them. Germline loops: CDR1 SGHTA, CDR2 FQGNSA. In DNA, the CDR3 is TGTGCCAGCAGCTGGGATAAGGGGGGAACGCAGTATTTT. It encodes CASSWDKGGTQYF.

In nucleotides, the CDR3 is TGTGCCAGCAGCCAAGGGTGGGTACAGGGTGACCACTCGTGCAATCAGCCCCAGCATTTT. As protein: CASSQGWVQGDHSCNQPQHF. This chain links TRBV14 with TRBJ1-5; D is possibly TRBD1 (6 bases). Germline lookup yields CDR1 SGHDN and CDR2 FVKESK. V lost 1 base and J lost 2, with 24 bases in between. CDR3 size: 20 residues.

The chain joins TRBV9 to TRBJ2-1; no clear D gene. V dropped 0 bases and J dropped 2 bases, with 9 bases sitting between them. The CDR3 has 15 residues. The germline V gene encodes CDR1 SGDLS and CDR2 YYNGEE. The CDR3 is CASSVDRSPYNEQFF. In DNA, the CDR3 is TGTGCCAGCAGCGTAGACAGATCCCCCTACAATGAGCAGTTCTTC.

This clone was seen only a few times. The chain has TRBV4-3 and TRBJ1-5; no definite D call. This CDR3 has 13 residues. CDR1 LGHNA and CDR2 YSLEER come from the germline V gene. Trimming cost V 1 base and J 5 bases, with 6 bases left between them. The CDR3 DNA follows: TGCGCCAGCAGCCAAGGGCGTGATCAGCCCCAGCATTTT. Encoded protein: CASSQGRDQPQHF.

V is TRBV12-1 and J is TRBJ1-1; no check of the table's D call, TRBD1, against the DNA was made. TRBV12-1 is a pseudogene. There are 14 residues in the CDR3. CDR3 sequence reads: CASSFFPQATEAFF. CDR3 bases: TGTGCCAGCAGCTTTTTCCCCCAGGCCACTGAAGCTTTCTTT.

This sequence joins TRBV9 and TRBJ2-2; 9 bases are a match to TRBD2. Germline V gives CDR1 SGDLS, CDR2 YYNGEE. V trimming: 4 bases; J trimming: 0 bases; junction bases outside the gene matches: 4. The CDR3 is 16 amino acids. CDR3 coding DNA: TGTGCCAGCAGCATCGGACTAGCGCCGAACACCGGGGAGCTGTTTTTT. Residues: CASSIGLAPNTGELFF.

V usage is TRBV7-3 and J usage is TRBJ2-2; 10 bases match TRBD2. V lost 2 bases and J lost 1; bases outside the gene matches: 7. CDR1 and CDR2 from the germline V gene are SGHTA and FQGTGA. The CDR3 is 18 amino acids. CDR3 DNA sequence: TGTGCCAGCAGCTTAGAACCTAGCGGGGGACGGAACACCGGGGAGCTGTTTTTT. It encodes CASSLEPSGGRNTGELFF.

The CDR3 nucleotides are TGTGCCAGCAGTCTTACGGGACAGCCCCAGCATTTT. Its translation: CASSLTGQPQHF. J is TRBJ1-5 and V is TRBV3-1 (or the pseudogene TRBV3-2); the D is unclear. In germline, CDR1 is LGHDT, CDR2 YNNKEL (reference sequence). The CDR3 is made up of 12 amino acids. V lost 6 bases and J lost 7, with 10 bases in between.